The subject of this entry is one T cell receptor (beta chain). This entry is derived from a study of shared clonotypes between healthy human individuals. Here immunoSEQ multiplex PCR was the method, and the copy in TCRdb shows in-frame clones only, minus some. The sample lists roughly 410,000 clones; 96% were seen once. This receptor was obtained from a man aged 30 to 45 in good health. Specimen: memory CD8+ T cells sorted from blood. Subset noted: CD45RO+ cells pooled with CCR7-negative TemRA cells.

This chain's CDR3 is CASSRLGLVGNEQFF. DNA for the CDR3: TGTGCCAGCAGCAGACTCGGACTAGTCGGCAATGAGCAGTTCTTC. The rearrangement joins TRBV28 to TRBJ2-1, with 7 positions matching TRBD2. Per germline, CDR1 MDHEN and CDR2 SYDVKM. The CDR3 is made up of 15 amino acids. Trimming took 6 bases from V and 6 from J; bases not matched to a gene: 11.